The next 16 T cell receptor beta chains were all read from a single sample in a study of T cell responses to AZD1222 COVID-19 vaccine. Here immunoSEQ multiplex PCR was the method, and the copy in TCRdb shows in-frame clones only, minus some. This table holds approximately 210,000 clones, 80% to 95% found once. The sample here was peripheral blood, taken 28 days after the second AZD1222 dose. The receptor source for this set is an adult who received the AZD1222 COVID-19 vaccine.

This clone was picked up one time. The chain employs TRBV6-1 and TRBJ2-1, with D maybe TRBD2 (6 bases). This CDR3 comprises 17 residues. Germline V gives CDR1 MNHNS, CDR2 SASEGT. V was trimmed by 1 base and J by 0 bases, leaving 13 bases between them. Here the CDR3 reads CASSEGLAHPSYNEQFF. In DNA form, the CDR3 reads TGTGCCAGCAGTGAAGGGCTAGCGCACCCCTCCTACAATGAGCAGTTCTTC.

The V call is TRBV28, the J call TRBJ2-2; 8 bases agree with TRBD2. Germline CDR1 is MDHEN and CDR2 is SYDVKM. The trim removed 6 bases at V and 1 base at J, leaving 4 bases unmatched. The CDR3 has 15 residues. The CDR3 protein is CASRATSGNTGELFF. The CDR3 nucleotides are TGTGCCAGCAGGGCTACTAGCGGGAACACCGGGGAGCTGTTTTTT.

The chain recombines TRBV24-1 with TRBJ2-1; 8 nucleotides agree with TRBD2. V shed 9 bases, J shed 3 bases, and the junction held 3 bases outside the gene matches. CDR3 length: 13 residues. Looked up from germline, CDR1 is KGHDR and CDR2 is SFDVKD. Here the CDR3 DNA reads TGTGCCACCGGGCTAGCGGGCTACAATGAGCAGTTCTTC. Its translation: CATGLAGYNEQFF.

This chain connects TRBV11-3 to TRBJ1-6; 11 bases match TRBD1. The J segment lost 4 bases and the V segment lost 1 base, leaving 6 bases of the junction unmatched. The CDR3 is 18 amino acids. The germline V gene encodes CDR1 SGHNT and CDR2 YENEEA. The CDR3 spells CASSLVGTGGFYNSPLHF. CDR3 DNA: TGTGCCAGCAGCTTAGTGGGGACAGGGGGTTTTTATAATTCACCCCTCCACTTT.

The rearrangement links TRBV7-2 to TRBJ1-5, with D unresolved. The CDR3 sequence is 14 residues long. V lost 3 bases, J lost 7 bases, and 13 bases lay in between. Germline V gives CDR1 SGHTA, CDR2 FQGNSA. The CDR3 reads CASSLNTKGQPQHF. CDR3 bases: TGTGCCAGCAGCTTGAACACTAAGGGCCAGCCCCAGCATTTT. The full variable domain, with the rest looked up from reference TRBV7-2 and TRBJ1-5, is GAGVSQSPSNKVTEKGKDVELRCDPISGHTALYWYRQSLGQGLEFLIYFQGNSAPDKSGLPSDRFSAERTGGSVSTLTIQRTQQEDSAVYLCASSLNTKGQPQHFGDGTRLSIL.

The chain joins TRBV11-3 to TRBJ2-7; 8 bases are shared with TRBD1. The CDR3 contains 17 residues. The germline V gene has CDR1 SGHNT and CDR2 YENEEA. Trimming cost V 4 bases and J 1 base; bases outside gene matches: 12. CDR3 nucleotides: TGTGCCAGCAGCTCCCGGATAGGGGGGACAGGTTCCTACGAGCAGTACTTC. It yields the protein CASSSRIGGTGSYEQYF.

In this sample, this clone turned up once. This chain uses TRBV27 with TRBJ2-7, with 7 bases identical to TRBD1. V was pared by 2 bases and J by 4 bases, with 8 bases of the junction left unmatched. The CDR3 is 15 residues long. Germline CDR1 and CDR2: MNHEY and SMNVEV (reference sequence). The CDR3 region has the DNA TGTGCCAGCAGTTTACGCCCGGGACAGCTATACGAGCAGTACTTC. Translated, it gives CASSLRPGQLYEQYF.

J is TRBJ2-5 and V is TRBV5-8, with 11 bases matching TRBD1. V shed 3 bases and J 2 bases; nucleotides not matched to a gene: 3. The CDR3 has 15 amino acids. Germline CDR1 SGHTS, CDR2 YDEGEE. The CDR3 bases are TGTGCCAGCAGCTATGGGACAGGGGGTCAAGAGACCCAGTACTTC. Its protein product is CASSYGTGGQETQYF. Using reference TRBV5-8 and TRBJ2-5 for the parts outside the CDR3, the full variable domain is EAGVTQSPTHLIKTRGQQATLRCSPISGHTSVYWYQQALGLGLQFLLWYDEGEERNRGNFPPRFSGRQFPNYSSELNVNALELEDSALYLCASSYGTGGQETQYFGPGTRLLVL.

The gene calls are TRBV28 and TRBJ2-7; 7 nucleotides match TRBD2. CDR1 is MDHEN, CDR2 SYDVKM, per germline. The CDR3 runs to 14 residues. Losses at the gene ends were 3 bases for V and 4 bases for J; bases not matched to a gene: 6. The CDR3 spells CASSFGGSGYEQYF. DNA for the CDR3: TGTGCCAGCAGTTTCGGCGGGAGCGGTTACGAGCAGTACTTC.

The chain recombines TRBV5-1 with TRBJ1-1, with a possible D match to TRBD1 (5 bases). V was pared by 3 bases and J by 8 bases, with 14 bases between. The CDR3 spans 13 residues. Germline CDR1 and CDR2: SGHRS and YFSETQ. CDR3 protein: CASSWTGAFEAFF. DNA for the CDR3: TGCGCCAGCAGCTGGACCGGGGCCTTCGAAGCTTTCTTT.

The chain carries TRBV7-9 and TRBJ2-4; maybe TRBD1 (8 bases). The CDR3 is 15 residues long. Trimming pared 5 bases from V and 8 bases from J, leaving 19 bases between. Germline CDR1 SEHNR, CDR2 FQNEAQ (reference sequence). The CDR3 coding sequence is TGTGCCAGCAGCCTTAGAACAGGGGGGGTTGACATTCAGTACTTC. This gives the protein CASSLRTGGVDIQYF.

The rearrangement links TRBV28 to TRBJ2-7; 15 bases line up with TRBD2. Trimming took 4 bases from V and 7 from J; bases not matched to a gene: 5. Germline CDR1 and CDR2: MDHEN and SYDVKM. CDR3 size: 15 residues. CDR3 region: CASSSGLAGGGEQYF. CDR3 sequence (DNA): TGTGCCAGCAGTTCCGGACTAGCGGGAGGGGGTGAGCAGTACTTC.

This chain connects TRBV11-2 to TRBJ2-3; 7 bases map to TRBD2. The junction had 7 bases not matched to a gene; V was cut back by 1 base and J by 9 bases. The germline V gene has CDR1 SGHAT and CDR2 FQNNGV. The CDR3 extends over 14 amino acids. The CDR3 here is CASSLAGGAVTQYF. The CDR3 DNA sequence: TGTGCCAGCAGCTTAGCGGGAGGCGCGGTCACGCAGTATTTT.

The chain joins TRBV5-1 to TRBJ1-4; 9 nucleotides match TRBD1. Germline V gives CDR1 SGHRS, CDR2 YFSETQ. There are 15 residues in the CDR3. V lost 0 bases to trimming and J lost 15 bases; unmatched junction nucleotides: 12. CDR3 in amino acids: CASSLAPGQGQAVFF. DNA of the CDR3: TGCGCCAGCAGCTTGGCCCCGGGACAGGGCCAGGCGGTGTTTTTT.

The rearrangement links TRBV5-6 to TRBJ1-6; D unclear. CDR1 and CDR2 (germline): SGHDT, YYEEEE. CDR3 length: 17 amino acids. Trimming cost V 6 bases and J 7 bases, with 23 bases left between them. CDR3 region: CASTSRRETALNSPLHF. DNA of the CDR3: TGTGCCAGCACCTCTCGGAGGGAAACCGCCTTAAATTCACCCCTCCACTTT.

This chain joins TRBV25-1 and TRBJ1-2; D gene unclear. V lost 8 bases and J 4 bases, leaving 14 bases between the germline ends. Germline V gene sequence: CDR1 MGHDK, CDR2 SYGVNS. The CDR3 has 13 residues. CDR3 region: CASRAGGSYGYTF. CDR3 in DNA: TGTGCCAGCCGGGCGGGCGGGAGCTATGGCTACACCTTC.